This T cell receptor beta chain was captured by sequencing in a study of blood T cells in healthy people across ages. The people who gave samples were healthy Caucasians from Russia, aged roughly 6 to 90. General study findings and limits: While age rose, TCR beta diversity per million T cells dropped in a roughly linear way.

Then a second PCR, running about 6 to 12 cycles, was carried out with a sample-barcoded 5' primer and a J-beta primer mix. TCRdb reprocessed the 5' RACE reads with MiXCR, giving one entry per CDR3 protein. The sample lists some 560,000 distinct CDR3 sequences; 25% to 35% were seen once. Germline CDR1 MNHEY, CDR2 SMNVEV (reference sequence). After removal of 5 bases from V and 4 bases from J, the junction contained 9 bases not matched to a gene. CDR3 length: 15 amino acids. On this clonotype itself: As yet, its antigen is unknown.

Another study also made use of these data, one on T cells of mothers and their children. As that study records: At a rate of approximately 1.4 ug per 15 ul, cDNA synthesis received all of the extracted RNA.

The sequenced material came from blood. This chain uses TRBV27 with TRBJ2-7, with 9 bases lining up with TRBD1. The TCR originated in a boy between 2 and 10 years old in good health. Here the CDR3 reads CASSPLTGGLYEQYF. The CDR3 coding sequence is TGTGCCAGCAGTCCCCTGACAGGGGGGCTGTACGAGCAGTACTTC.